The rows below give T cell receptor beta chains drawn from one sample of a study of cytomegalovirus exposure and HLA in healthy donors. Sequencing was performed with immunoSEQ multiplex PCR; in TCRdb, only in-frame clones are kept and a portion is missing. The data show 100,000 or so clones, roughly 80% seen once. Material: PBMCs. Every receptor here comes from a young man in good health and CMV-seronegative. Each CDR3 is given with its conserved first and last residue. The D gene is left open where the match is weak. Size is stated for part of the rows, as once, few or many counts, or as a class when the clone is expanded.

CDR3 DNA: TGTGCCAGCAGCGTCCCACGAGTGGTCCACGAGCAGTACTTC
CDR3 protein: CASSVPRVVHEQYF
V gene: TRBV2
J gene: TRBJ2-7
clone size: once
D gene: -

CDR3 DNA: TGTGCCAGCAGTTCGACAGGGGGGTCGAACACTGAAGCTTTCTTT
CDR3 protein: CASSSTGGSNTEAFF
V gene: TRBV6-6
J gene: TRBJ1-1
clone size: -
D gene: TRBD1

CDR3 DNA: TGCAGCCCGTCCGTCGGGGACAGCTCCTACGAGCAGTACTTC
CDR3 protein: CSPSVGDSSYEQYF
V gene: TRBV29-1
J gene: TRBJ2-7
clone size: -
D gene: TRBD1

CDR3 DNA: TGTGCCAGCCGGGGTACTAGCACAGATACGCAGTATTTT
CDR3 protein: CASRGTSTDTQYF
V gene: TRBV6-5
J gene: TRBJ2-3
clone size: once
D gene: -

CDR3 DNA: TGTGCCAGCAGCTCAAGACAGGGGGGCAGGGAGCCCCAGCATTTT
CDR3 protein: CASSSRQGGREPQHF
V gene: TRBV7-2
J gene: TRBJ1-5
clone size: -
D gene: TRBD1

CDR3 DNA: TGCAGCGTTGATGTCGGGAGAACTCTGAACACTGAAGCTTTCTTT
CDR3 protein: CSVDVGRTLNTEAFF
V gene: TRBV29-1
J gene: TRBJ1-1
clone size: -
D gene: -

CDR3 DNA: TGTGCCAGCAGCCAAGACAGGGTTTTGAACACTGAAGCTTTCTTT
CDR3 protein: CASSQDRVLNTEAFF
V gene: TRBV4-2
J gene: TRBJ1-1
clone size: -
D gene: -

CDR3 DNA: TGCGCCAGCAGCGGAGGACTTTTTGGCTACACCTTC
CDR3 protein: CASSGGLFGYTF
V gene: TRBV5-1
J gene: TRBJ1-2
clone size: -
D gene: -

CDR3 DNA: TGTGCCAGCAGCCGACCCGACGAGGTGACTGAAGCTTTCTTT
CDR3 protein: CASSRPDEVTEAFF
V gene: TRBV6-5
J gene: TRBJ1-1
clone size: -
D gene: -

CDR3 DNA: TGTGCCAGTAGTCTAAGTAACACCGGGGAGCTGTTTTTT
CDR3 protein: CASSLSNTGELFF
V gene: TRBV19
J gene: TRBJ2-2
clone size: -
D gene: -

CDR3 DNA: TGTGCCAGCAGCTTAGGGAGGGGGCGCCTAAGGGAGAACACTGAAGCTTTCTTT
CDR3 protein: CASSLGRGRLRENTEAFF
V gene: TRBV7-6
J gene: TRBJ1-1
clone size: -
D gene: TRBD1

CDR3 DNA: TGTGCCAGCAGTTACCGTGACACCCACACAGATACGCAGTATTTT
CDR3 protein: CASSYRDTHTDTQYF
V gene: TRBV6-6
J gene: TRBJ2-3
clone size: -
D gene: -

CDR3 DNA: TGCAGCGTTGGACAGAACTCTGGAAACACCATATATTTT
CDR3 protein: CSVGQNSGNTIYF
V gene: TRBV29-1
J gene: TRBJ1-3
clone size: once
D gene: -

CDR3 DNA: TGCGCCAGCAGCCAAGATGGGGCCGAGCAGTACTTC
CDR3 protein: CASSQDGAEQYF
V gene: TRBV4-1
J gene: TRBJ2-7
clone size: -
D gene: -

CDR3 DNA: TGTGCCTGGAGAAGACTCCAAGTACCCCTCCACTTT
CDR3 protein: CAWRRLQVPLHF
V gene: TRBV30
J gene: TRBJ1-6
clone size: -
D gene: -

CDR3 DNA: TGTGCCAGCAGCGCCGGGACTAGCGGGACTGCCCACGAGCAGTACTTC
CDR3 protein: CASSAGTSGTAHEQYF
V gene: TRBV9
J gene: TRBJ2-7
clone size: -
D gene: TRBD2

CDR3 DNA: TGTGCCAGCAGCGTAGACAGGGGAAGCGGCTACACCTTC
CDR3 protein: CASSVDRGSGYTF
V gene: TRBV9
J gene: TRBJ1-2
clone size: -
D gene: TRBD1

CDR3 DNA: TGTGCCAGCAGACCAGGGGGGATGAACACTGAAGCTTTCTTT
CDR3 protein: CASRPGGMNTEAFF
V gene: TRBV27
J gene: TRBJ1-1
clone size: -
D gene: TRBD1

CDR3 DNA: TGTGCCAGCAGTGAGCAGGGCTACAATCAGCCCCAGCATTTT
CDR3 protein: CASSEQGYNQPQHF
V gene: TRBV2
J gene: TRBJ1-5
clone size: -
D gene: -

CDR3 DNA: TGCAGCGCCGTGAGGAGGGAGGCCGGGGAGCTGTTTTTT
CDR3 protein: CSAVRREAGELFF
V gene: TRBV29-1
J gene: TRBJ2-2
clone size: -
D gene: -

CDR3 DNA: TGTGCCAGCAGCTTTCTAGGCTACACCTTC
CDR3 protein: CASSFLGYTF
V gene: TRBV11-2
J gene: TRBJ1-2
clone size: -
D gene: -

CDR3 DNA: TGTGCCAGCTCACCTCCCGGGGTGGCAGATACGCAGTATTTT
CDR3 protein: CASSPPGVADTQYF
V gene: TRBV18
J gene: TRBJ2-3
clone size: -
D gene: -

CDR3 DNA: TGTGCCAGCAGCTCCCTCGCGGAGCGGGATACGCAGTATTTT
CDR3 protein: CASSSLAERDTQYF
V gene: TRBV13
J gene: TRBJ2-3
clone size: -
D gene: -

CDR3 DNA: TGTGCCAGCTCACAGCAGGAGGGAGAGACCCAGTACTTC
CDR3 protein: CASSQQEGETQYF
V gene: TRBV18
J gene: TRBJ2-5
clone size: -
D gene: -

CDR3 DNA: TGCGCCAGCAGCCAAGAACGGACTAGCGTGACCTACGAGCAGTACTTC
CDR3 protein: CASSQERTSVTYEQYF
V gene: TRBV4-1
J gene: TRBJ2-7
clone size: -
D gene: TRBD2

CDR3 DNA: TGTGCCAGCGGAGCACAGGGCTCGAACACTGAAGCTTTCTTT
CDR3 protein: CASGAQGSNTEAFF
V gene: TRBV9
J gene: TRBJ1-1
clone size: -
D gene: -

CDR3 DNA: TGCAGCGTTGGACAGGCCAACTATGGCTACACCTTC
CDR3 protein: CSVGQANYGYTF
V gene: TRBV29-1
J gene: TRBJ1-2
clone size: -
D gene: -

CDR3 DNA: TGTGCCAGCAGCTTCGGCGGTCTCATGAACACTGAAGCTTTCTTT
CDR3 protein: CASSFGGLMNTEAFF
V gene: TRBV5-5
J gene: TRBJ1-1
clone size: -
D gene: -

CDR3 DNA: TGTGCCAGCAGCCGGCGGCGGGAGAGCTCAGATACGCAGTATTTT
CDR3 protein: CASSRRRESSDTQYF
V gene: TRBV7-9
J gene: TRBJ2-3
clone size: -
D gene: TRBD2

CDR3 DNA: TGTGCCAGCTCACCCCTCGGGACAGGGGGCTATAATGAGCAGTTCTTC
CDR3 protein: CASSPLGTGGYNEQFF
V gene: TRBV18
J gene: TRBJ2-1
clone size: -
D gene: TRBD1

CDR3 DNA: TGCAGCGCTGGGACTGGAAACACTGAAGCTTTCTTT
CDR3 protein: CSAGTGNTEAFF
V gene: TRBV29-1
J gene: TRBJ1-1
clone size: -
D gene: -

CDR3 DNA: TGCGCCAGCAGCCAACAAGGGACAGGGCGGGGCGAGCAGTACTTC
CDR3 protein: CASSQQGTGRGEQYF
V gene: TRBV4-1
J gene: TRBJ2-7
clone size: -
D gene: TRBD1

CDR3 DNA: TGTGCCAGCTCCCTCAGCTCCGGACAGGGGGTAAGGGAGCAGTACTTC
CDR3 protein: CASSLSSGQGVREQYF
V gene: TRBV18
J gene: TRBJ2-7
clone size: -
D gene: TRBD1

CDR3 DNA: TGTGCTAGCGGGATCGGACTAGCGGGACCTAACCCTTTTGTCGAGCAGTACTTC
CDR3 protein: CASGIGLAGPNPFVEQYF
V gene: TRBV7-7
J gene: TRBJ2-7
clone size: -
D gene: TRBD2

CDR3 DNA: TGCACCAGCAGCGCCCAGAGACTAGCGGGAGTTGCCAATGAGCAGTTCTTC
CDR3 protein: CTSSAQRLAGVANEQFF
V gene: TRBV1
J gene: TRBJ2-1
clone size: -
D gene: -

CDR3 DNA: TGTGCCAGCAGCGTAGAGGCTAGCGGGCTCTACGAGCAGTACTTC
CDR3 protein: CASSVEASGLYEQYF
V gene: TRBV9
J gene: TRBJ2-7
clone size: -
D gene: TRBD2

CDR3 DNA: TGCGCCGGCAGTGAGGCTAGCGGGAGCCACGAGCAGTACTTC
CDR3 protein: CAGSEASGSHEQYF
V gene: TRBV10-2
J gene: TRBJ2-7
clone size: -
D gene: TRBD2

CDR3 DNA: TGTGCCAGCAGCAAAGGACAGGGGTCCGATCAGCCCCAGCATTTT
CDR3 protein: CASSKGQGSDQPQHF
V gene: TRBV7-6
J gene: TRBJ1-5
clone size: -
D gene: TRBD1

CDR3 DNA: TGTGCCAGCAGCGTCGGGAGGGACTTC
CDR3 protein: CASSVGRDF
V gene: TRBV7-9
J gene: TRBJ1-2
clone size: -
D gene: -

CDR3 DNA: TGTGCCAGCAGGAAAACCAGGGAGGGGCCCCAGCATTTT
CDR3 protein: CASRKTREGPQHF
V gene: TRBV6-5
J gene: TRBJ1-5
clone size: few
D gene: -

CDR3 DNA: TGTGCCAGCAGTGGAACAGGGCGAGGTGAGCAGTACTTC
CDR3 protein: CASSGTGRGEQYF
V gene: TRBV25-1
J gene: TRBJ2-7
clone size: -
D gene: -

CDR3 DNA: TGTGCCAGCAGCACGGGACAGTACTACAACTATGGCTACACCTTC
CDR3 protein: CASSTGQYYNYGYTF
V gene: TRBV9
J gene: TRBJ1-2
clone size: -
D gene: TRBD1

CDR3 DNA: TGTGCCAGCAGGTGGGGGGGGCATGGCTACACCTTC
CDR3 protein: CASRWGGHGYTF
V gene: TRBV9
J gene: TRBJ1-2
clone size: -
D gene: -

CDR3 DNA: TGCGCCAGCAGCCAAGAAGGGCTTGGCGGGAGTGCAGATACGCAGTATTTT
CDR3 protein: CASSQEGLGGSADTQYF
V gene: TRBV4-1
J gene: TRBJ2-3
clone size: medium-sized
D gene: TRBD2

CDR3 DNA: TGTGCCAGCAGCACAGGGGTTTGGACTGAAGCTTTCTTT
CDR3 protein: CASSTGVWTEAFF
V gene: TRBV11-2
J gene: TRBJ1-1
clone size: -
D gene: TRBD1

CDR3 DNA: TGTGCCTGGGGTAATCTCTTTGGGCGAAATTCACCCCTCCACTTT
CDR3 protein: CAWGNLFGRNSPLHF
V gene: TRBV30
J gene: TRBJ1-6
clone size: -
D gene: -

CDR3 DNA: TGTGCCAGCAGCTTTCTAGACTCAAGCTCCTACAATGAGCAGTTCTTC
CDR3 protein: CASSFLDSSSYNEQFF
V gene: TRBV11-2
J gene: TRBJ2-1
clone size: -
D gene: -

CDR3 DNA: TGTGCCAGCAGCGCGCGGACAGGGAGGAACACTGAAGCTTTCTTT
CDR3 protein: CASSARTGRNTEAFF
V gene: TRBV5-8
J gene: TRBJ1-1
clone size: -
D gene: TRBD1

CDR3 DNA: TGTGCCAGCAGTACCAGGCGGACGGACTATAGCAATCAGCCCCAGCATTTT
CDR3 protein: CASSTRRTDYSNQPQHF
V gene: TRBV28
J gene: TRBJ1-5
clone size: once
D gene: -

CDR3 DNA: TGCGCCAGCAGTGTCGGGACTAGCGGGCCGGAGACCCAGTACTTC
CDR3 protein: CASSVGTSGPETQYF
V gene: TRBV10-1
J gene: TRBJ2-5
clone size: -
D gene: TRBD2

CDR3 DNA: TGTGCCACCAGCAGAGATAGAGGGGGGGTTGGCTACACCTTC
CDR3 protein: CATSRDRGGVGYTF
V gene: TRBV15
J gene: TRBJ1-2
clone size: -
D gene: -

CDR3 DNA: TGTGCCAGTAGCGGACAGGGAGGCTACAATGAGCAGTTCTTC
CDR3 protein: CASSGQGGYNEQFF
V gene: TRBV19
J gene: TRBJ2-1
clone size: few
D gene: TRBD1

CDR3 DNA: TGTGCCAGCAGCGTAGGCGGTGGCAGGGGTTGGCAAAATCTATATGGCTACACCTTC
CDR3 protein: CASSVGGGRGWQNLYGYTF
V gene: TRBV9
J gene: TRBJ1-2
clone size: -
D gene: -

CDR3 DNA: TGTGCCAGCAGTGAAGCCCCCAGACTAGCGGGGTACACCGGGGAGCTGTTTTTT
CDR3 protein: CASSEAPRLAGYTGELFF
V gene: TRBV6-1
J gene: TRBJ2-2
clone size: once
D gene: TRBD2

CDR3 DNA: TGTGCCAGCACCCCTAGCGGGAGGGTAGGGGAGCAGTTCTTC
CDR3 protein: CASTPSGRVGEQFF
V gene: TRBV27
J gene: TRBJ2-1
clone size: -
D gene: TRBD2

CDR3 DNA: TGTGCCAGCAGCCCGAGAGGGGGCCATGAAAAACTGTTTTTT
CDR3 protein: CASSPRGGHEKLFF
V gene: TRBV5-4
J gene: TRBJ1-4
clone size: medium-sized
D gene: TRBD1

CDR3 DNA: TGTGCCAGCAGCCATCAGGGGGCGCGGTATAATTCACCCCTCCACTTT
CDR3 protein: CASSHQGARYNSPLHF
V gene: TRBV7-2
J gene: TRBJ1-6
clone size: -
D gene: TRBD1